A single sample is the source of the 9 T cell receptor beta chains below, sequenced in a study of PD-1 blockade in mismatch repair-deficient tumors. TCRdb's table, derived via immunoSEQ multiplex PCR, lists solely in-frame clones and lacks some. This table holds 80,000 to 100,000 clones, roughly 80% found once. The sequences come from peripheral blood, collected 12 weeks after starting pembrolizumab. All receptors come from an adult with mismatch repair-deficient cancer.

The chain has TRBV2 and TRBJ2-5; 7 bases align to TRBD1. V lost 2 bases to trimming and J lost 5 bases; unmatched junction nucleotides: 5. Germline CDR1 SNHLY, CDR2 FYNNEI. The CDR3 is 14 residues long. The chain's CDR3 is CASSERVGGETQYF. Written as DNA, the CDR3 is TGTGCCAGCAGTGAAAGGGTAGGGGGCGAGACCCAGTACTTC.

This clone was picked up one time. V is TRBV10-1 and J is TRBJ2-3; TRBD1 is a possible D gene (5 bases). The V gene lost 6 bases and the J gene lost 0 bases, with 13 bases spanning the gap. Germline V gives CDR1 WNHNN, CDR2 SYGVQD (reference sequence). The CDR3 is 15 amino acids. DNA for the CDR3: TGCGCCAGCAGCGACAGTTCGGAAAGCACAGATACGCAGTATTTT. Its translation: CASSDSSESTDTQYF.

The genes are TRBV29-1 and TRBJ2-1; unclear D gene. The CDR3 has 13 residues. The germline gives CDR1 SQVTM, CDR2 ANQGSEA. Trimming left V 4 bases short and J 0 bases short, with 7 bases between. The DNA for the CDR3 is TGCAGCGTTGTTCAAAGCTCCTACAATGAGCAGTTCTTC. Translating gives CSVVQSSYNEQFF.

The chain recombines TRBV5-4 with TRBJ1-4; tentative D call: TRBD1 (6 bases). The CDR3 extends over 15 amino acids. The V gene's germline CDR1 is SGHNT and CDR2 YYREEE (reference sequence). V lost 3 bases and J lost 1, with 10 bases in between. CDR3 sequence reads: CASSSDRRTNEKLFF. DNA of the CDR3: TGTGCCAGCAGCTCCGACAGGCGAACTAATGAAAAACTGTTTTTT. Full variable domain (rest looked up from reference TRBV5-4 and TRBJ1-4): ETGVTQSPTHLIKTRGQQVTLRCSSQSGHNTVSWYQQALGQGPQFIFQYYREEENGRGNFPPRFSGLQFPNYSSELNVNALELDDSALYLCASSSDRRTNEKLFFGSGTQLSVL.

In this sample, this clone turned up once. The rearrangement uses TRBV4-1 and TRBJ2-7; TRBD1 matches 7 bases. From germline, CDR1 is MGHRA and CDR2 YSYEKL. The CDR3 is made up of 13 amino acids. Losses at the gene ends were 4 bases for V and 5 bases for J; bases not matched to a gene: 5. DNA of the CDR3: TGCGCCAGCAGCCGACTCGGACAGGACGAGCAGTACTTC. Translated: CASSRLGQDEQYF.

The rearrangement joins TRBV19 to TRBJ2-3; D unclear. V gave up 7 bases and J gave up 3 bases, with 5 bases separating them. Germline V CDR1 and CDR2: LNHDA, SQIVND (reference sequence). The CDR3 extends over 11 amino acids. The CDR3 loop is CASKSTDTQYF. The CDR3, as DNA: TGTGCCAGTAAAAGTACAGATACGCAGTATTTT.

The chain joins TRBV5-1 to TRBJ2-1, with unresolved D. The germline CDR1 and CDR2 sequences are SGHRS and YFSETQ. This CDR3 is 15 amino acids long. V lost 0 bases and J lost 9, with 16 bases in between. In DNA form, the CDR3 reads TGCGCCAGCAGCTTGGGGGTGGATTTAGCAGGTGAGCAGTTCTTC. Its translation: CASSLGVDLAGEQFF.

The chain employs TRBV4-1 and TRBJ1-2, with D perhaps matching TRBD1 (5 bases). The V end was cut by 0 bases, the J end by 8 bases, with 13 bases between. Per germline, CDR1 MGHRA and CDR2 YSYEKL. The CDR3 consists of 14 residues. CDR3 sequence (DNA): TGCGCCAGCAGCCAAGATCTAGCAGGGAGAGGCTACACCTTC. Its translation: CASSQDLAGRGYTF.

The sample holds one count of this clone. The rearrangement joins TRBV2 to TRBJ2-3; TRBD1 aligns across 7 bases. Losses at the gene ends were 3 bases for V and 8 bases for J; bases not matched to a gene: 5. The CDR3 sequence is 13 residues long. Germline lookup yields CDR1 SNHLY and CDR2 FYNNEI. The DNA for the CDR3 is TGTGCCAGCAGTGAGGCAGGGGGTGGTACGCAGTATTTT. Protein product: CASSEAGGGTQYF.